Listed below are T cell receptor beta chains from one sample, sequenced in a study of blood T cell repertoires in COVID-19. Assay used: immunoSEQ multiplex PCR; TCRdb lists only in-frame clones, some missing. The top ten clones hold approximately 1.4% of a sample with 390,000 or so clones, roughly 85% of them seen once. The sample was peripheral blood. All receptors derive from a woman in her twenties or thirties with active or convalescent COVID-19. The CDR3 runs from the conserved cysteine through the conserved F or W. A D gene is named only where the DNA matches it firmly.

TRBV28	.	TRBJ1-2	12	CASSLGAVSFSF
TRBV6-5	.	TRBJ1-2	14	CASSSGGVNYGYTF
TRBV19	TRBD2	TRBJ2-2	16	CASSAHSGTNTGELFF
TRBV5-8	TRBD1	TRBJ1-1	14	CASSLQGGWTEAFF
TRBV7-9	TRBD2	TRBJ2-7	14	CASSPAGGRDEQYF
TRBV6-5	TRBD2	TRBJ2-7	13	CAIKGGGSYEQYF
TRBV9	.	TRBJ2-5	13	CASRNEGEETQYF
TRBV3-1/TRBV3-2	TRBD2	TRBJ2-1	11	CASSQGLARFF
TRBV6-5	.	TRBJ2-1	15	CASSYDSSSYNEQFF
TRBV29-1	TRBD1	TRBJ2-6	15	CSAGTGGSGANVLTF
TRBV7-9	TRBD1	TRBJ1-6	17	CASSLAGTGGSNSPLHF
TRBV6-5	TRBD1	TRBJ1-2	15	CASTGGEVLNYGYTF